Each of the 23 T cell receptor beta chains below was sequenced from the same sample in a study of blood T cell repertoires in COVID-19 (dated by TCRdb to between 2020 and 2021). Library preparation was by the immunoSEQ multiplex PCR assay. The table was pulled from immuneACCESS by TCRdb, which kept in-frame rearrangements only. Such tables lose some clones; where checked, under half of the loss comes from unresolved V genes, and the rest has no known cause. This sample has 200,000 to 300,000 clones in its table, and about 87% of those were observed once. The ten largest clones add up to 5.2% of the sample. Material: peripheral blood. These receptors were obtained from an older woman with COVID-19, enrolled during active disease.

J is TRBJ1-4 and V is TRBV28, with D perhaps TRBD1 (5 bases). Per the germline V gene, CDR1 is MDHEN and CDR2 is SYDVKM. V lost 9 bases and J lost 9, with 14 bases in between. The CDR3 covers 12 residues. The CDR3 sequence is CASQAGKKKLFF. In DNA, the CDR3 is TGTGCCAGTCAGGCAGGGAAGAAAAAACTGTTTTTT.

For the CDR3, the DNA is TGTGCCAGCAGCCACCTACAGGGGGCTGTGAATAATTCACCCCTCCACTTT. Its protein product is CASSHLQGAVNNSPLHF. The rearrangement joins TRBV3-1 (or the pseudogene TRBV3-2) to TRBJ1-6; TRBD1 matches 9 bases. Germline V lookup: CDR1 LGHDT, CDR2 YNNKEL (reference sequence). CDR3 length equals 17 residues. With 3 bases clipped from V and 5 bases from J, the junction kept 8 bases outside the gene matches.

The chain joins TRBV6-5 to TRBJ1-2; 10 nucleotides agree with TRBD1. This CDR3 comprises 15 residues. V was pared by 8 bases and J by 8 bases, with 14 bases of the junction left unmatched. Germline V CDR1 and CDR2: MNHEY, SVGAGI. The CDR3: CASGRPGQGSGGYTF. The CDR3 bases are TGTGCCAGCGGAAGACCGGGACAGGGGTCTGGAGGCTACACCTTC.

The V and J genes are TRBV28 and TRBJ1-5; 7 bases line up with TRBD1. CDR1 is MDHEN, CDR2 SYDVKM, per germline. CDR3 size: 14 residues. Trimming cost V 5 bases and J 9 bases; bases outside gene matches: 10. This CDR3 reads CASSQTGNMRPQHF. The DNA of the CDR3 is TGTGCCAGCAGTCAGACAGGGAATATGCGGCCCCAGCATTTT.

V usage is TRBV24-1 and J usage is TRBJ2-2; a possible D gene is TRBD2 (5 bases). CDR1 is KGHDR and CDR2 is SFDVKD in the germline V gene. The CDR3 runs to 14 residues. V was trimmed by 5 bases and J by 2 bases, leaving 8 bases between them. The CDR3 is CATSAGVNTGELFF. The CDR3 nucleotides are TGTGCCACCAGTGCCGGGGTAAACACCGGGGAGCTGTTTTTT.

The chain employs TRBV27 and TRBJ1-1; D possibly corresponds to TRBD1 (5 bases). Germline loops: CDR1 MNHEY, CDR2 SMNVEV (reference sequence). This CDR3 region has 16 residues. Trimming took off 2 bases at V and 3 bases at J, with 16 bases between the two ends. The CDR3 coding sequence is TGTGCCAGCAGTTTACGAGCTACCTCAGGGTACACTGAAGCTTTCTTT. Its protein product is CASSLRATSGYTEAFF.

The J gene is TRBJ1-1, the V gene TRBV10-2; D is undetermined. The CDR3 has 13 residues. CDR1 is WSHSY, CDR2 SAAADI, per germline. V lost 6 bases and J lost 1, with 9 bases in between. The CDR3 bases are TGCGCCAGCAGCCGACTAAAGAACACTGAAGCTTTCTTT. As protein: CASSRLKNTEAFF.

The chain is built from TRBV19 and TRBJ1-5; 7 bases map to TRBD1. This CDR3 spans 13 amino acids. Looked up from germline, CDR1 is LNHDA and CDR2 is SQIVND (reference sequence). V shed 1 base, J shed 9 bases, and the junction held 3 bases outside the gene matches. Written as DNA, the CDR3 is TGTGCCAGTAGTATAGTAAGGGACAGGCCCCAGCATTTT. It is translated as CASSIVRDRPQHF.

CDR3 nucleotide sequence: TGTGCCAGTAGACCAGGAGGGCTAGCGGGAGAGACCCAGTACTTC. Protein sequence: CASRPGGLAGETQYF. The chain couples TRBV19 to TRBJ2-5; TRBD2 aligns across 8 bases. The germline gives CDR1 LNHDA, CDR2 SQIVND (reference sequence). The CDR3 length is 15 residues. The J segment lost 4 bases and the V segment lost 6 bases, leaving 10 bases of the junction unmatched.

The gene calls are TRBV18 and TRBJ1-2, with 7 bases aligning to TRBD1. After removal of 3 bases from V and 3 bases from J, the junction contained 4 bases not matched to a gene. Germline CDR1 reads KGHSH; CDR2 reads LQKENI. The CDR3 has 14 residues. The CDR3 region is CASSPRQGHYGYTF. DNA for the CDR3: TGTGCCAGCTCACCCAGACAGGGTCACTATGGCTACACCTTC.

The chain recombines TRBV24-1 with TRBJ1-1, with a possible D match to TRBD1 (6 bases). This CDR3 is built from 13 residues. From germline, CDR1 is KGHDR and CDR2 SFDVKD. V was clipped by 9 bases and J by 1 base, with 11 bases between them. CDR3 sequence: CATGAGQNTEAFF. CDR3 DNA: TGTGCCACCGGAGCGGGACAGAACACTGAAGCTTTCTTT.

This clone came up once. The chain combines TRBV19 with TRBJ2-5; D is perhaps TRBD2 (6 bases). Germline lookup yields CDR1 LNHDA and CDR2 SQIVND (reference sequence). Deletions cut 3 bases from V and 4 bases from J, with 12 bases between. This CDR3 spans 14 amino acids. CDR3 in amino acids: CASSMGTSPETQYF. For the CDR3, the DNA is TGTGCCAGTAGTATGGGTACTAGCCCAGAGACCCAGTACTTC.

The CDR3 sequence is CASSKGSTALTGELFF. Written as DNA, the CDR3 is TGTGCCAGTAGTAAGGGGTCCACCGCCTTGACGGGGGAGCTGTTTTTT. This chain joins TRBV19 and TRBJ2-2; tentatively, D is TRBD1 (5 bases). Germline lookup yields CDR1 LNHDA and CDR2 SQIVND (reference sequence). V shed 4 bases and J shed 8 bases, with 20 bases lying between them. CDR3 size: 16 residues.

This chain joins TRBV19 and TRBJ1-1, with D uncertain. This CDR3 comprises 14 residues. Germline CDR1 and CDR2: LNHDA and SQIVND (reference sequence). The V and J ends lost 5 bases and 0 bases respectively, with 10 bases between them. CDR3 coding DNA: TGTGCCAGTAGTCGGGTTTTTATGAACACTGAAGCTTTCTTT. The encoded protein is CASSRVFMNTEAFF.

The CDR3 DNA sequence: TGTGCCAGCACCACCGGGGGGTTCCTAGCGGCGGGCAATGAGCAGTTCTTC. It codes for CASTTGGFLAAGNEQFF. The J gene is TRBJ2-1, the V gene TRBV2, with 7 bases identical to TRBD2. The CDR3 is 17 residues long. Germline lookup yields CDR1 SNHLY and CDR2 FYNNEI. V lost 7 bases, J lost 6 bases, and 18 bases stayed unmatched.

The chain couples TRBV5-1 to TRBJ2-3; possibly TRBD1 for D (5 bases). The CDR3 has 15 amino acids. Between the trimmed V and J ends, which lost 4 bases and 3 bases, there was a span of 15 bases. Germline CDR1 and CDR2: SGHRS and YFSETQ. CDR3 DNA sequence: TGCGCCAGCAGCGATCGACAGACACCTACAGATACGCAGTATTTT. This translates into CASSDRQTPTDTQYF.

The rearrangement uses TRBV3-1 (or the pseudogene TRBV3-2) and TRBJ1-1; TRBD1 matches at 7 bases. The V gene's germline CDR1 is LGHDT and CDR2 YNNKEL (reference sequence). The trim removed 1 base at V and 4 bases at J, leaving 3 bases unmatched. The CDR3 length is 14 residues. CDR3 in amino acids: CASSQVRDSTEAFF. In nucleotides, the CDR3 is TGTGCCAGCAGCCAAGTCCGGGACAGCACTGAAGCTTTCTTT.

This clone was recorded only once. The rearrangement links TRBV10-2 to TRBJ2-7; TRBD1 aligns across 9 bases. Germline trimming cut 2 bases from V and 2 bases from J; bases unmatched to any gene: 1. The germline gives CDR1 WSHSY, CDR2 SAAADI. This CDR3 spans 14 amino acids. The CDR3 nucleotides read TGCGCCAGCAGTGAGCGGACAGGGGCCTACGAGCAGTACTTC. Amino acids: CASSERTGAYEQYF.

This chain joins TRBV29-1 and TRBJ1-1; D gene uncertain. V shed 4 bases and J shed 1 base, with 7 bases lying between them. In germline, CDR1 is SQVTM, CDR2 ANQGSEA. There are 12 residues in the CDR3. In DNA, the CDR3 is TGCAGCGTTGCGACGGGGAACACTGAAGCTTTCTTT. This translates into CSVATGNTEAFF.

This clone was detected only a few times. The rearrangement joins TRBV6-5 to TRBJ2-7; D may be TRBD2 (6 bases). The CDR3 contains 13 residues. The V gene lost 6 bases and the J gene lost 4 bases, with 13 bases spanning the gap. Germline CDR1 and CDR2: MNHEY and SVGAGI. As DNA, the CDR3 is TGTGCCAGCAGGGCTCCGGGGGTATACGAGCAGTACTTC. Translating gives CASRAPGVYEQYF.

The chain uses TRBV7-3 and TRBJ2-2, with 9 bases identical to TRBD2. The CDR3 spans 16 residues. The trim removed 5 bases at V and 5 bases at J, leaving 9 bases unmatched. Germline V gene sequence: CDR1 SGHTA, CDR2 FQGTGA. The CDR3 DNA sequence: TGTGCCAGCAGCCCACTCGGGCTAGCGGGAACCGGGGAGCTGTTTTTT. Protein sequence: CASSPLGLAGTGELFF.

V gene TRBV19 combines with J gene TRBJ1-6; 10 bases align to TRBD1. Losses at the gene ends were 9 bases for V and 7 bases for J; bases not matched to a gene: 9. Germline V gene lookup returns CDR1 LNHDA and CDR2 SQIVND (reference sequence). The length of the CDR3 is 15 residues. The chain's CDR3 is CASYPGQGSNSPLHF. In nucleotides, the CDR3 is TGTGCCAGCTATCCGGGACAGGGGTCGAATTCACCCCTCCACTTT.

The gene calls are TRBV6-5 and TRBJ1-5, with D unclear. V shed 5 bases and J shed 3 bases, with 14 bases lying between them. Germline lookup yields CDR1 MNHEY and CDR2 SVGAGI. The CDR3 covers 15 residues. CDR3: CASSHTVVNNQPQHF. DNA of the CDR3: TGTGCCAGCAGTCATACAGTTGTGAACAATCAGCCCCAGCATTTT.